The 13 T cell receptor beta chains given below trace back to one sample, sequenced in a study of cytomegalovirus exposure and HLA in healthy donors. The PCR was carried out with 60 Vbeta primers and 13 Jbeta primers. Profiled with immunoSEQ multiplex PCR; TCRdb holds only in-frame clones, not every one. The sample consists of under 200,000 clones, under 90% of them appearing once. The sample taken for sequencing was PBMCs. The origin of the receptors is a male donor in good health and CMV-seronegative.

The gene calls are TRBV30 and TRBJ2-5; TRBD1 might be the D (6 bases). This CDR3 is built from 11 residues. Germline V gives CDR1 GTSNPN, CDR2 SVGIG (reference sequence). The ends were cut back, 4 bases at V and 4 bases at J, with 7 bases in the middle. The CDR3 DNA is TGTGCCTGGACCAGGGGAGAGACCCAGTACTTC. Translation: CAWTRGETQYF.

This CDR3 reads CASSPQGPGVTEAFF. In DNA, the CDR3 is TGTGCCAGCAGCCCCCAAGGTCCGGGAGTCACTGAAGCTTTCTTT. This chain uses TRBV9 with TRBJ1-1, with D uncertain. The CDR3 totals 15 residues. Germline V CDR1 and CDR2: SGDLS, YYNGEE. Trimming left V 4 bases short and J 4 bases short, with 17 bases between.

This chain uses TRBV6-5 with TRBJ1-2; 7 nucleotides line up with TRBD1. There are 14 residues in the CDR3. The trim removed 6 bases at V and 0 bases at J, leaving 4 bases unmatched. The V gene's germline CDR1 is MNHEY and CDR2 SVGAGI. This CDR3 is CASRPGTANYGYTF. CDR3 DNA sequence: TGTGCCAGCAGGCCCGGGACAGCTAACTATGGCTACACCTTC.

CDR3 in amino acids: CASSGQYTGELFF. The CDR3 nucleotides read TGTGCCAGTAGCGGACAGTACACCGGGGAGCTGTTTTTT. V is TRBV19 and J is TRBJ2-2, with a weak D call TRBD1 (6 bases). The CDR3 is 13 amino acids. Germline CDR1 reads LNHDA; CDR2 reads SQIVND (reference sequence). Trimming left V 6 bases short and J 3 bases short, with 8 bases between. The full variable domain, in which reference TRBV19 and TRBJ2-2 provide the parts outside the CDR3, is DGGITQSPKYLFRKEGQNVTLSCEQNLNHDAMYWYRQDPGQGLRLIYYSQIVNDFQKGDIAEGYSVSREKKESFPLTVTSAQKNPTAFYLCASSGQYTGELFFGEGSRLTVL.

The rearrangement links TRBV27 to TRBJ1-5, with 10 bases identical to TRBD1. V was pared by 5 bases and J by 7 bases, with 5 bases of the junction left unmatched. This CDR3 is built from 14 residues. The V gene's germline CDR1 is MNHEY and CDR2 SMNVEV (reference sequence). This chain's CDR3 is CASSLTGGGQPQHF. CDR3 nucleotides: TGTGCCAGCAGTCTGACAGGGGGCGGACAGCCCCAGCATTTT.

The chain has TRBV11-2 and TRBJ1-1; 8 nucleotides line up with TRBD1. The J segment lost 3 bases and the V segment lost 7 bases, leaving 13 bases of the junction unmatched. Germline V gene sequence: CDR1 SGHAT, CDR2 FQNNGV. CDR3 length: 16 amino acids. Here the CDR3 DNA reads TGTGCCAGCACAATTGGGACAGGACAAAGGTACACTGAAGCTTTCTTT. Its protein product is CASTIGTGQRYTEAFF.

This chain joins TRBV6-5 and TRBJ1-5, with a tentative D call TRBD1 (6 bases). Germline CDR1 reads MNHEY; CDR2 reads SVGAGI. Trimming cost V 5 bases and J 5 bases, with 13 bases left between them. The CDR3 has 14 amino acids. CDR3 amino acids: CASSPLQGYQPQHF. CDR3 DNA: TGTGCCAGCAGTCCACTCCAGGGGTATCAGCCCCAGCATTTT.

This chain links TRBV7-9 with TRBJ1-5; D possibly corresponds to TRBD1 (6 bases). The V gene lost 4 bases and the J gene lost 2 bases, with 9 bases spanning the gap. Per germline, CDR1 SEHNR and CDR2 FQNEAQ (reference sequence). The CDR3 is made up of 14 amino acids. The CDR3 is CASSSDSGNQPQHF. In nucleotides, the CDR3 is TGTGCCAGCAGCTCGGACAGTGGCAATCAGCCCCAGCATTTT.

The chain combines TRBV7-2 with TRBJ2-3; 10 bases line up with TRBD2. The V segment lost 5 bases and the J segment 4 bases; nucleotides outside the gene matches: 9. In germline, CDR1 is SGHTA, CDR2 FQGNSA. The CDR3 extends over 16 amino acids. This CDR3 reads CASSLESGRVADTQYF. The CDR3 nucleotides are TGTGCCAGCAGCCTAGAAAGCGGGAGGGTCGCAGATACGCAGTATTTT.

In its sample, this clone was seen a few times. The chain combines TRBV5-1 with TRBJ2-7; 9 nucleotides align to TRBD1. Germline-derived CDR1 and CDR2 are SGHRS and YFSETQ. V shed 2 bases and J 2 bases; nucleotides not matched to a gene: 5. The CDR3 spans 15 residues. CDR3 amino acids: CASSFTRTGAYEQYF. The CDR3 coding sequence is TGCGCCAGCAGCTTCACCCGGACAGGGGCCTACGAGCAGTACTTC. The full variable domain, its missing parts supplied by reference TRBV5-1 and TRBJ2-7, is KAGVTQTPRYLIKTRGQQVTLSCSPISGHRSVSWYQQTPGQGLQFLFEYFSETQRNKGNFPGRFSGRQFSNSRSEMNVSTLELGDSALYLCASSFTRTGAYEQYFGPGTRLTVT.

This clone was seen a few times. This chain uses TRBV7-8 with TRBJ2-1, with D possibly matching TRBD2 (5 bases). Looked up from germline, CDR1 is SGHVS and CDR2 is FQNEAQ. The V and J ends lost 1 base and 9 bases respectively, with 10 bases between them. The CDR3 contains 13 residues. This chain's CDR3 is CASSLGTLTEQFF. The CDR3 DNA is TGTGCCAGCAGCTTAGGGACTTTAACTGAGCAGTTCTTC.

This chain connects TRBV18 to TRBJ1-1; tentative D call: TRBD1 (5 bases). V lost 3 bases and J 3 bases, leaving 14 bases between the germline ends. The CDR3 length is 15 residues. Germline CDR1 is KGHSH and CDR2 is LQKENI. CDR3 in amino acids: CASSPVRVGYTEAFF. Here the CDR3 DNA reads TGTGCCAGCTCACCGGTCAGGGTAGGATACACTGAAGCTTTCTTT.

V is TRBV25-1 and J is TRBJ2-2, with 9 positions matching TRBD2. Germline assignment: CDR1 MGHDK and CDR2 SYGVNS. This CDR3 has 14 amino acids. V shed 6 bases, J shed 4 bases, and the junction held 3 bases outside the gene matches. The CDR3 reads CASSRLAVTGELFF. CDR3 sequence (DNA): TGTGCCAGCAGCCGACTAGCGGTCACCGGGGAGCTGTTTTTT.